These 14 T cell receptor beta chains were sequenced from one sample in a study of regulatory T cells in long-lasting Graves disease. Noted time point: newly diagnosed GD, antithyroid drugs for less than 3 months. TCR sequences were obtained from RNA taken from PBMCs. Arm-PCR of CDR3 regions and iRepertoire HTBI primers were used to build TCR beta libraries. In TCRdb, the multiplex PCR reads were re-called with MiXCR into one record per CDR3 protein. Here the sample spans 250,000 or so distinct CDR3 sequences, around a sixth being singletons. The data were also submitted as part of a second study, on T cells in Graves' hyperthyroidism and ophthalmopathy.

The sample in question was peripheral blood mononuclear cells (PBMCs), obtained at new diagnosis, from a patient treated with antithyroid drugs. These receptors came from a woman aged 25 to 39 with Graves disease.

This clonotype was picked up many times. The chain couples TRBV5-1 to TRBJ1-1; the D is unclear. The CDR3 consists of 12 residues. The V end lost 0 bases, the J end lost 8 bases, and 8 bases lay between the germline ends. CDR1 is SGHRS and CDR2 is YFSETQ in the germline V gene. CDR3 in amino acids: CASSLDRGEAFF. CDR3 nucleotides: TGCGCCAGCAGCTTGGATCGAGGGGAAGCTTTCTTT.

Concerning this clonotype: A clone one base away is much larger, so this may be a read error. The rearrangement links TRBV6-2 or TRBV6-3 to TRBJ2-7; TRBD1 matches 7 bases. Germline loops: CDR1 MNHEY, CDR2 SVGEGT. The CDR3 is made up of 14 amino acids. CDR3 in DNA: TGTGCCAGCACCGAGGGGACAGCTTACTACGGGCAGTACTTC. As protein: CASTEGTAYYGQYF.

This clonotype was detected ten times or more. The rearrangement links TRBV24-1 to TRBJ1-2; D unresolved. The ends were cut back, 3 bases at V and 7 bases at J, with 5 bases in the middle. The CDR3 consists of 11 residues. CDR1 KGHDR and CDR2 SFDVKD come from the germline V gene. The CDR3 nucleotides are TGTGCCACCAGTGATGGCCTTGGCTACACCTTC. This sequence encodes CATSDGLGYTF.

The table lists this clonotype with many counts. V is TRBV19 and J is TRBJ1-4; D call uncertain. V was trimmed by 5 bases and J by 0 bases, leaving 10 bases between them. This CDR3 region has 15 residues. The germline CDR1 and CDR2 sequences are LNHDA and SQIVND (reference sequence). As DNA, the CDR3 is TGTGCCAGTAGTTCCGGGCGGACAACTAATGAAAAACTGTTTTTT. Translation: CASSSGRTTNEKLFF.

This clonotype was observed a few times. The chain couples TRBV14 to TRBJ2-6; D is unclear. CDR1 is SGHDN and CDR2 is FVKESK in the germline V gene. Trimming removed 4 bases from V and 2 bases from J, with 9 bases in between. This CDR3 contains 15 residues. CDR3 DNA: TGTGCCAGCAGCCCAACACGGGCTGGGGCCAACGTCCTGACTTTC. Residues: CASSPTRAGANVLTF.

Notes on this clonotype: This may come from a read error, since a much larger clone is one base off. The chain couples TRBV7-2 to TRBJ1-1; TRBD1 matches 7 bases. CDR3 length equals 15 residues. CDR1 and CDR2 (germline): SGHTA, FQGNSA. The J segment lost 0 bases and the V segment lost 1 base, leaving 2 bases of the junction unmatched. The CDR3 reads CASSLEGGLNTEAFF. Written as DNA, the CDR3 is TGTGCCAGCAGCTTAGAAGGGGGCCTGAACACTGAAGCTTTCTTT. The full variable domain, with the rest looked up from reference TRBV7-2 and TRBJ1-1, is GAGVSQSPSNKVTEKGKDVELRCDPISGHTALYWYRQSLGQGLEFLIYFQGNSAPDKSGLPSDRFSAERTGGSVSTLTIQRTQQEDSAVYLCASSLEGGLNTEAFFGQGTRLTVV.

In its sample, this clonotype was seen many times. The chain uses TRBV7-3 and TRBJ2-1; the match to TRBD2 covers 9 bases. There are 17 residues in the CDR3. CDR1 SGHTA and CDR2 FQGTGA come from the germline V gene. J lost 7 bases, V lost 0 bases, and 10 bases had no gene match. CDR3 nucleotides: TGTGCCAGCAGCTTAACACCGACGAGCGGGGGGCTTAATGAGCAGTTCTTC. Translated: CASSLTPTSGGLNEQFF.

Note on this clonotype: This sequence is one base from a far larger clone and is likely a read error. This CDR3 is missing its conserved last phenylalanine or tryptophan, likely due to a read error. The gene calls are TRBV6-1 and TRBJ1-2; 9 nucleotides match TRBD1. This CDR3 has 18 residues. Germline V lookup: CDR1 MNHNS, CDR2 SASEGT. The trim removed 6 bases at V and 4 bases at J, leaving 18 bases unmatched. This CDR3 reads CASSHHRDRASFSYGYTS. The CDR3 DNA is TGTGCCAGCAGCCATCACCGGGACAGGGCTTCGTTTAGCTATGGCTACACCTCC.

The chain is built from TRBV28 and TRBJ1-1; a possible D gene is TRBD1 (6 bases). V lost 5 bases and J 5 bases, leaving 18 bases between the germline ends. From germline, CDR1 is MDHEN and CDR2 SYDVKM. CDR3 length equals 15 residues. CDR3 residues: CASSPLQGGETEAFF. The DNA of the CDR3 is TGTGCCAGCAGTCCCCTACAGGGAGGAGAGACTGAAGCTTTCTTT.

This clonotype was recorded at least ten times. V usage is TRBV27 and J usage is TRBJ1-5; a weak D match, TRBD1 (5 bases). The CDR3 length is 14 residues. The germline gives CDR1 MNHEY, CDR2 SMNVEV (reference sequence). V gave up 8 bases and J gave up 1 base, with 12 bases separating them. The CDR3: CASPRGNSNQPQHF. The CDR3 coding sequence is TGTGCCAGCCCCCGGGGCAACAGCAATCAGCCCCAGCATTTT.

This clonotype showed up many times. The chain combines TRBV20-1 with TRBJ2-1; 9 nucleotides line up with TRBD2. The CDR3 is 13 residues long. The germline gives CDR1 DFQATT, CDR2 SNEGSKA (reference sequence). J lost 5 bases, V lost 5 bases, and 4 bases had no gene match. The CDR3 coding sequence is TGCAGTGCTTCTAGCGGGGTTGACAATGAGCAGTTCTTC. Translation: CSASSGVDNEQFF.

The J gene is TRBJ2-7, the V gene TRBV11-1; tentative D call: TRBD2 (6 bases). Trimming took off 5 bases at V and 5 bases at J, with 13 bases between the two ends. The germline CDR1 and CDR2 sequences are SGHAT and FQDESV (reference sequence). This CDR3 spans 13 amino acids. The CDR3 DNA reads TGTGCCAGCAGCGATCCGGGGGTGGACGAGCAGTACTTC. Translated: CASSDPGVDEQYF.

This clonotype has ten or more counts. The CDR3 spells CASSQEPRDEKLFF. In DNA form, the CDR3 reads TGCGCCAGCAGCCAAGAACCCCGTGATGAAAAACTGTTTTTT. This rearrangement joins TRBV4-1 to TRBJ1-4, with D unclear. Germline CDR1 MGHRA, CDR2 YSYEKL. The CDR3 consists of 14 residues. Trimming pared 0 bases from V and 6 bases from J, leaving 8 bases between.

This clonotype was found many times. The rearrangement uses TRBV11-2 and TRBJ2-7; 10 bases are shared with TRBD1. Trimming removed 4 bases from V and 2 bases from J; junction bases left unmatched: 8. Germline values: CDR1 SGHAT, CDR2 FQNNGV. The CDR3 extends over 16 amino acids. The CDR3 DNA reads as TGTGCCAGCAGCTCCACCGGGACAGGGGCAGCCTACGAGCAGTACTTC. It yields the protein CASSSTGTGAAYEQYF.